This T cell receptor beta chain was identified in a study of OX40 agonist ivuxolimab in advanced cancers. Study in general: Patients with prior anti-PD-1, anti-PD-L1 or anti-CTLA-4 therapy were eligible; approximately 37% had some.

V lost 6 bases and J lost 1, with 17 bases in between. The CDR3 extends over 16 amino acids. From germline, CDR1 is SGDLS and CDR2 YYNGEE. Study-wide results and caveats: In the 0.1 to 3.0 mg/kg range, CD4+ and CD8+ blood T cells had expanded clonally by week 6. Mean expanded clone counts were higher in CD8+ than CD4+ T cells.

A word on this clone: The antigen remains unidentified.

Using immunoSEQ multiplex PCR, the repertoire was profiled, and TCRdb retains in-frame clones only, with some absent. The top ten clones hold about 10% of a sample with 70,000 or so clones, 90% of them seen once. Sequencing was performed on CD4+ or CD8+ T cells sorted from blood, taken in a trial of the OX40 agonist ivuxolimab. This rearrangement joins TRBV9 to TRBJ2-1; D is perhaps TRBD2 (5 bases). The sequence came from an adult with an advanced solid tumor such as melanoma, head and neck, liver or kidney cancer. CDR3 in DNA: TGTGCCAGCACCACCACCCCCTCGGGGTCCTACAATGAGCAGTTCTTC. Its protein product is CASTTTPSGSYNEQFF.